This record looks at one T cell receptor (beta chain) sequence and its context. The antigen is unknown. The sample originates from a study of cytomegalovirus exposure and HLA in healthy donors. Study-level results: Altogether, some 160 TCR beta chains were recorded as cytomegalovirus-associated.

Vbeta (60) and Jbeta (13) primers were used in the PCR. In the authors' workflow: A later analysis tallied some 80 million unique TCR beta chains, approximately 11 million of them shared. Produced via immunoSEQ multiplex PCR; TCRdb's table is partial and in-frame only. V and J calls and clone size follow that table, whereas D and trimming were derived from the DNA. The sample holds about 230,000 clones, 75% to 90% seen once. The sequenced material came from PBMCs. This receptor was identified in a woman aged 18 to 35 in good health and CMV-seronegative.

CDR3 loop: CASSAQGGNSPLHF. For the CDR3, the DNA is TGTGCCAGCAGTGCACAGGGGGGGAATTCACCCCTCCACTTT. The V gene is TRBV6-4, the J gene TRBJ1-6, with 8 bases lining up with TRBD1. The V segment lost 4 bases and the J segment 7 bases; nucleotides outside the gene matches: 3. This CDR3 has 14 residues. Germline V lookup: CDR1 MRHNA, CDR2 SNTAGT.